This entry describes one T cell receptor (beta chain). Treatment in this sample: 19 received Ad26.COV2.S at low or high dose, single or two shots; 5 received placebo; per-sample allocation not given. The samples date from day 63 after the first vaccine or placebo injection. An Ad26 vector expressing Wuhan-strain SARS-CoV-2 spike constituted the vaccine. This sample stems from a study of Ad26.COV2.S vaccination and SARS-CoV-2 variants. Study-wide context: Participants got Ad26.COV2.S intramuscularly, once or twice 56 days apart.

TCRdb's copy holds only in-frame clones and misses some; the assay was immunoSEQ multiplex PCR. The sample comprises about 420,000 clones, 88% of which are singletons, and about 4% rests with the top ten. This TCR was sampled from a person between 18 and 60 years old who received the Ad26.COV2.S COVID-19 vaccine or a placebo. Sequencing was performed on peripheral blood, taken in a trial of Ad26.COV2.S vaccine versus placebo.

The CDR3 DNA sequence: TGTGCCAGCTCCCATTGGACAGCTTCCTACGAGCAGTACTTC. Protein: CASSHWTASYEQYF. The V gene is TRBV7-9, the J gene TRBJ2-7, with D tentatively TRBD1 (6 bases). The CDR3 covers 14 residues. Germline V gives CDR1 SEHNR, CDR2 FQNEAQ (reference sequence). The V gene lost 8 bases and the J gene lost 1 base, with 15 bases spanning the gap.